This T cell receptor beta chain was recovered during a study of CXCR3-negative and CXCR3-positive naive CD8 T cells (dated 2019 in TCRdb). Background for the entire study: In total, roughly 150 million TRB reads were obtained, or roughly 1.5 +/- 0.3 million reads per library. Data from ten or so donors, pooled across two independent experiments, went into the diversity and physicochemical repertoire analyses. For the TRBV-TRBJ cluster analysis, the naive subsets came from 5 or 6 donors, while the memory cells came from 3 donors.

The data were produced on a NextSeq 550. The Human TCR Profiling Kit (MiLaboratory) was used to make UMI-labeled 5' RACE TRB cDNA libraries. cDNA synthesis used the entire amount of extracted RNA, and PCR amplification then used the entire amount of cDNA produced. Libraries were prepared in parallel with an identical number of PCR cycles. From the authors' description of their analysis: With a requirement of at least two reads per UMI, MIGEC and MiXCR extracted about 56,000 +/- 9,600 unique UMI-labeled TRB cDNA molecules per library. An average of approximately 40,000 +/- 10,000 functional in-frame TRB CDR3 nucleotide clonotypes without stop codons was found per library. Diversity metrics, including normalized Shannon-Wiener and Chao1, were computed in VDJtools after downsampling to 5000 UMI-labeled TRB molecules per sample. Clonotype-size-weighted physicochemical properties of the central five CDR3 residues (interaction energy, strength, volume and Kidera factor 4) were computed in VDJtools. Each CDR3 protein sequence appears as one entry after TCRdb reprocessed the reads, and no DNA is included. Clone size and V and J calls follow TCRdb, not the original study. The sample's own table lists 130,000 or so distinct CDR3 sequences. 0.41% of the sample rests with the top ten.

For every CD8+ T cell subset, approximately 300,000 cells were flow-sorted straight into RLT lysis buffer, and each subset was sorted in triplicate. To exclude memory contaminants, naive CD8+ T cells were stringently defined as CD45RO-CCR7+CD27+CD95-. Using standard density gradient centrifugation, peripheral blood mononuclear cells were isolated from buffy coats. A FACSAria III was used to flow-sort naive CXCR3-negative and CXCR3-positive CD8+ T cells. Total RNA was extracted from sorted cells using an RNeasy Mini Kit. The CDR3 numbers 16 residues from cysteine through phenylalanine. No DNA is recorded. The germline V gene encodes CDR1 SEHNR and CDR2 FQNEAQ (reference sequence). Results the study describes overall, beyond this receptor: Both naive subsets had comparably high repertoire diversity, while memory CD8+ T cells had much lower repertoire diversity. Because surface CD5, which is linked to self-reactivity in mice, was comparable between the naive subsets, TCR interaction strength was also inferred from the physicochemical properties of TRB CDR3s. TRBV-TRBJ usage was similar between naive CXCR3-negative and CXCR3-positive cells from the same donor, while memory cells showed distinct patterns. Because CXCR3 expression was partially decreased after cryopreservation, freshly isolated PBMCs were used for most assays. Compared with CXCR3-negative naive cells, CXCR3-positive naive cells had TRB CDR3s with higher hydrophobicity (lower Kidera factor 4), lower energy, and higher strength and volume indices.

Remarks on this clonotype: Its target antigen remains unknown.

The TCR originated in a human donor in good health. Some clones in this sample may be carry-over from other donors' samples. The sequencing sample was made of naive CXCR3+ CD8+ T cells from blood. The sample's cell subset or site, from its label and the paper: CD45RO-CCR7+CD27+CD95- naive CD8+ T cells expressing CXCR3 (TNR3+). The receptor chain draws on TRBV7-9 and TRBJ2-5; TCRdb's D call of TRBD1 is untestable without DNA. CDR3 loop: CASRTTEGTLQETQYF.